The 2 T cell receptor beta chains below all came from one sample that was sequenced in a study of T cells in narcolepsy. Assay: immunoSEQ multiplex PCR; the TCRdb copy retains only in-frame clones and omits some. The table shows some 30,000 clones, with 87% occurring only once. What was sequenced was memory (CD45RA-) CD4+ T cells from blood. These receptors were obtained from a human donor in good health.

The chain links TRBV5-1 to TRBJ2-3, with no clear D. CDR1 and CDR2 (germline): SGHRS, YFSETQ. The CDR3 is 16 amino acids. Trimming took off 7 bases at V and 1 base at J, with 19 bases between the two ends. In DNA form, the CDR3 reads TGCGCCAGCGCCCGATCCGAGGTTTTAGGCACAGATACGCAGTATTTT. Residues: CASARSEVLGTDTQYF.

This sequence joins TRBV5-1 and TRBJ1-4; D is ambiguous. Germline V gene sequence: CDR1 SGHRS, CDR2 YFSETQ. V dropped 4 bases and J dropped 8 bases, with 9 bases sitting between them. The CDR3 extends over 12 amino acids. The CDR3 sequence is CASSHEGEKLFF. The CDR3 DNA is TGCGCCAGCAGCCACGAAGGCGAAAAACTGTTTTTT.